Listed below are T cell receptor beta chains from one sample, sequenced in a study of T cells after yellow fever vaccination. TCRdb re-analysed the 5' RACE reads in MiXCR, keeping a single row per CDR3 protein. The sample consists of 500,000 to 550,000 distinct CDR3 sequences, 21% of them appearing once. The sample in question was PBMCs, obtained 21 days after the first yellow fever vaccination. These receptors all stem from a man aged 18 to 30 who received the YFV17D yellow fever vaccine. CDR3s include the opening cysteine and the closing phenylalanine or tryptophan. A D gene is named only where the DNA matches it firmly. Where a row states a size, it is once, few, many or the class of an expanded clone; other rows omit it.

V gene	clone size	J gene	D gene	CDR3 protein	CDR3 DNA
TRBV25-1	few	TRBJ2-1	TRBD2	CASSLSGGGNEQFF	TGTGCCAGCAGTCTTAGCGGGGGGGGCAATGAGCAGTTCTTC
TRBV7-9	few	TRBJ1-5	NA	CASSSGQTSNQPQHF	TGTGCCAGCAGCTCAGGACAAACTAGCAATCAGCCCCAGCATTTT
TRBV2	few	TRBJ2-1	NA	CASKGGGQQFF	TGTGCCAGCAAGGGGGGGGGACAGCAGTTCTTC
TRBV7-9	few	TRBJ2-5	TRBD2	CAVGGGQETQYF	TGTGCCGTGGGGGGGGGACAAGAGACCCAGTACTTC
TRBV6-1	NA	TRBJ2-5	NA	CASRELRTLQETQYF	TGTGCCAGCAGGGAGCTAAGGACACTTCAAGAGACCCAGTACTTC
TRBV6-2/TRBV6-3	NA	TRBJ2-1	NA	CASSFGVNEQFF	TGTGCCAGCAGTTTCGGCGTTAATGAGCAGTTCTTC
TRBV6-1	few	TRBJ2-5	TRBD1	CASSGRDSQVQETQYF	TGTGCCAGCAGTGGCCGGGACAGCCAAGTTCAAGAGACCCAGTACTTC
TRBV6-2/TRBV6-3	NA	TRBJ2-3	NA	CASSPRDGITDTQYF	TGTGCCAGCAGCCCCCGGGACGGGATCACAGATACGCAGTATTTT
TRBV5-1	NA	TRBJ1-5	NA	CASSLGGTDSQPQHF	TGCGCCAGCAGCTTGGGGGGAACGGACAGCCAGCCCCAGCATTTT
TRBV4-1	NA	TRBJ2-1	NA	CASSQGMPGSSYNEQFF	TGCGCCAGCAGCCAAGGGATGCCTGGGAGCTCCTACAATGAGCAGTTCTTC
TRBV6-9	NA	TRBJ2-6	NA	CASNSLGSGANVLTF	TGTGCCAGCAATTCCTTGGGCTCTGGGGCCAACGTCCTGACTTTC
TRBV7-2	few	TRBJ2-3	NA	CASSLDGGWTDTQYF	TGTGCCAGCAGCTTAGACGGTGGTTGGACAGATACGCAGTATTTT
TRBV7-8	many	TRBJ2-1	TRBD2	CASSAGTSGGNEQFF	TGTGCCAGCAGCGCCGGGACTAGCGGGGGGAATGAGCAGTTCTTC
TRBV5-5	NA	TRBJ2-7	TRBD1	CASSFSPGQGAYEQYF	TGTGCCAGCAGCTTTTCCCCGGGACAGGGGGCCTACGAGCAGTACTTC
TRBV5-4	NA	TRBJ2-1	TRBD2	CASSLGAGGLYNEQFF	TGTGCCAGCAGCTTGGGGGCGGGGGGGCTCTACAATGAGCAGTTCTTC
TRBV6-5	few	TRBJ2-1	NA	CASSYDRLREQFF	TGTGCCAGCAGTTACGATAGGCTTCGTGAGCAGTTCTTC
TRBV7-3	NA	TRBJ2-2	NA	CASSKSWRGDAGELFF	TGTGCCAGCAGCAAATCGTGGAGGGGGGACGCCGGGGAGCTGTTTTTT
TRBV7-2	NA	TRBJ1-6	TRBD1	CASSVQGGYNSPLHF	TGTGCCAGCAGCGTTCAGGGGGGATATAATTCACCCCTCCACTTT
TRBV7-6	few	TRBJ2-7	NA	CASTLGRSSEQYF	TGTGCCAGCACCTTGGGACGTTCGTCCGAGCAGTACTTC
TRBV7-2	many	TRBJ1-2	NA	CASSFGSPNYGYTF	TGTGCCAGCAGCTTTGGATCTCCTAACTATGGCTACACCTTC
TRBV7-9	NA	TRBJ2-2	NA	CASSLDWAAGELFF	TGTGCCAGCAGCTTAGACTGGGCTGCCGGGGAGCTGTTTTTT
TRBV5-6	NA	TRBJ2-5	NA	CASSLGSPGTWHF	TGTGCCAGCAGCTTGGGATCGCCGGGGACATGGCACTTC
TRBV6-5	many	TRBJ2-5	NA	CASSHQETQYF	TGTGCCAGCAGTCACCAAGAGACCCAGTACTTC
TRBV10-3	few	TRBJ1-6	NA	CAISEIVPGLSSPLHF	TGTGCCATCAGTGAGATTGTACCGGGTTTATCTTCACCCCTCCACTTT
TRBV20-1	few	TRBJ1-1	NA	CSARGGDNTEAFF	TGCAGTGCTAGAGGAGGAGATAACACTGAAGCTTTCTTT
TRBV19	NA	TRBJ2-7	TRBD1	CATREQGASYEQYF	TGTGCCACCCGAGAGCAGGGGGCGTCCTACGAGCAGTACTTC
TRBV18	NA	TRBJ1-4	NA	CASSRGENEKLFF	TGTGCCAGCTCACGGGGGGAGAATGAAAAACTGTTTTTT
TRBV25-1	NA	TRBJ2-3	NA	CASRRTENTDTQYF	TGTGCCAGCAGACGGACAGAAAACACAGATACGCAGTATTTT
TRBV4-1	NA	TRBJ2-5	TRBD2	CASSQVPETASGHQETQYF	TGCGCCAGCAGCCAAGTTCCCGAGACCGCTAGCGGGCACCAAGAGACCCAGTACTTC
TRBV5-1	few	TRBJ1-1	NA	CASSLYRGLNTEAFF	TGCGCCAGCAGCTTGTATCGGGGCCTGAACACTGAAGCTTTCTTT
TRBV5-1	NA	TRBJ2-1	NA	CASSLTNSYNEQFF	TGCGCCAGCAGCTTAACGAACTCCTACAATGAGCAGTTCTTC
TRBV30	few	TRBJ1-1	NA	CAWSPPRQEPKDTEAFF	TGTGCCTGGAGCCCTCCGCGACAGGAGCCGAAGGACACTGAAGCTTTCTTT
TRBV11-2	few	TRBJ2-3	NA	CASRGGPDGQDTQYF	TGTGCCAGCAGGGGCGGGCCGGACGGACAGGATACGCAGTATTTT
TRBV29-1	NA	TRBJ2-1	TRBD1	CSARTGPNEQFF	TGCAGCGCCAGGACAGGGCCCAATGAGCAGTTCTTC
TRBV6-1	few	TRBJ2-4	NA	CASSRGHRLAKNIQYF	TGTGCCAGCAGTCGCGGACACAGGCTAGCCAAAAACATTCAGTACTTC
TRBV4-2	few	TRBJ2-5	NA	CASSRGGGLLETQYF	TGTGCCAGCAGCCGGGGCGGGGGCCTTTTAGAGACCCAGTACTTC
TRBV20-1	few	TRBJ1-5	NA	CSARDRFQPQHF	TGCAGTGCTAGAGACAGATTTCAGCCCCAGCATTTT
TRBV5-1	few	TRBJ1-2	NA	CASSLGVTGAGYGYTF	TGCGCCAGCAGCTTGGGGGTCACAGGAGCCGGCTATGGCTACACCTTC
TRBV7-9	NA	TRBJ1-2	NA	CASSFRGNFGYTF	TGTGCCAGCAGCTTCAGGGGAAACTTTGGCTACACCTTC
TRBV10-2	few	TRBJ2-2	NA	CASRGAIDTGELFF	TGCGCCAGCAGGGGCGCCATCGACACCGGGGAGCTGTTTTTT
TRBV6-9	few	TRBJ1-5	NA	CASSYGQRHNQPQHF	TGTGCCAGCAGTTATGGGCAGCGTCATAATCAGCCCCAGCATTTT
TRBV24-1	few	TRBJ2-3	NA	CATSVSDTQYF	TGTGCCACCAGTGTGTCTGATACGCAGTATTTT
TRBV12-3/TRBV12-4	many	TRBJ2-2	NA	CASSPDSWTGELFF	TGTGCCAGCAGTCCAGACAGTTGGACCGGGGAGCTGTTTTTT